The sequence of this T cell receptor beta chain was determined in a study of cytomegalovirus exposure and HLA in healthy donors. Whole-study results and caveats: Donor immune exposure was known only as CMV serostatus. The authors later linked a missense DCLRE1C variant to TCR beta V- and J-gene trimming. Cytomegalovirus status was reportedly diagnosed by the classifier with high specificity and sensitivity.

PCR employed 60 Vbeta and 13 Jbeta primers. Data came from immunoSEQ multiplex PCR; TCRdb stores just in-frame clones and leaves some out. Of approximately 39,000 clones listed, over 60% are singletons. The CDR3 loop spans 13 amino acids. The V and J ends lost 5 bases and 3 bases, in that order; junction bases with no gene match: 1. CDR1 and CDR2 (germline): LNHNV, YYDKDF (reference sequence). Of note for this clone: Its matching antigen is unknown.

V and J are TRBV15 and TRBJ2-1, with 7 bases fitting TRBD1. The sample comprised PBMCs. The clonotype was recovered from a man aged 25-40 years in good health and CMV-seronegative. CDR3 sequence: CATSGDSYNEQFF. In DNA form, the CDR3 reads TGTGCCACCAGCGGGGACAGCTACAATGAGCAGTTCTTC.